This T cell receptor beta chain emerged from a study of human T cells and chemical hapten exposure. Turning to the study itself: Diphenylcyclopropenone, dosed weekly to the scalp, was given to patients throughout the approximately 22-week study.

Stated time point: pre-sensitization, week 0. Treatment given: therapeutic diphenylcyclopropenone sensitization with weekly scalp DPC. V was shortened by 4 bases and J by 2 bases, with 12 bases between the two germline ends. The CDR3 consists of 14 residues. The germline gives CDR1 MNHEY, CDR2 SVGAGI. This clonotype was seen a few times. Its antigen remains unidentified. The study's findings and limits: Versus controls, expanded TCRs had significantly more large CDR3 similarity clusters.

Individual cDNA molecules in this library carried unique molecular identifiers. Each CDR3 protein gets one entry after TCRdb re-called the RACE reads with MiXCR. The data contain approximately 100,000 distinct CDR3 sequences, 10% to 15% of them seen just once; the ten biggest clones take up 1.6%. The chain links TRBV6-5 to TRBJ2-7; either TRBD1 or TRBD2 may supply D (5 bases each). The material sequenced was whole blood, taken in connection with sensitization to the hapten diphenylcyclopropenone (DPC). This TCR was recovered from a woman between 45 and 60 years old with alopecia areata. Some clones in this sample may be carry-over from other donors' samples. CDR3 sequence reads: CASSLQDSTYEQYF. As DNA, the CDR3 is TGTGCCAGCAGTTTACAGGACTCTACCTACGAGCAGTACTTC.